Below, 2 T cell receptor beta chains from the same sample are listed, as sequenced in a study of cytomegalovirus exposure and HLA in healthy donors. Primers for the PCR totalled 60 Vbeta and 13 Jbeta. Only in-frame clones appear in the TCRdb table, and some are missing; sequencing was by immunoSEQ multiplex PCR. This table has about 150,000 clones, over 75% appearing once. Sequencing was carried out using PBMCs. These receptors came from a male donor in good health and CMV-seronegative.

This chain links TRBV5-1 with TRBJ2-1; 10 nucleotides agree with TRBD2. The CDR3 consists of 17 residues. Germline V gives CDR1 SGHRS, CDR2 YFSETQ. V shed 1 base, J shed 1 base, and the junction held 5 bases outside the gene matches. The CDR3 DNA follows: TGCGCCAGCAGCTTGAACCTACTAGCGGGGTCCTACAATGAGCAGTTCTTC. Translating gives CASSLNLLAGSYNEQFF.

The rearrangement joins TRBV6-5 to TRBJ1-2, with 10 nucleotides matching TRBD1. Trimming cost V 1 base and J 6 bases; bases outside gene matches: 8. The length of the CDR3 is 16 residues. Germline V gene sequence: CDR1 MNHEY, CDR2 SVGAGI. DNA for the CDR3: TGTGCCAGCAGTTACTTCCGGACAGGGGGATTGGATGGCTACACCTTC. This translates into CASSYFRTGGLDGYTF.